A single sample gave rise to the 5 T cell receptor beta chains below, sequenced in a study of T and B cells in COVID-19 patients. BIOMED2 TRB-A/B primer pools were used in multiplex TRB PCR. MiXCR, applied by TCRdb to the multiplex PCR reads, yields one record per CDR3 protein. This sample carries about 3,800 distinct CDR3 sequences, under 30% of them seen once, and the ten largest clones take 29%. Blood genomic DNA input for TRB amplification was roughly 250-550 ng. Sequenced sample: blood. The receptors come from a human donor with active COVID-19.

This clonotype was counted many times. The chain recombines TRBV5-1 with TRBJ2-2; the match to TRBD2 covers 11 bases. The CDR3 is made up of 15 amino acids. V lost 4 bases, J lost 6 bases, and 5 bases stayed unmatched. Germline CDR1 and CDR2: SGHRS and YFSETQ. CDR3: CASSAILAGAGELFF. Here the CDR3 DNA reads TGCGCCAGCAGCGCAATACTAGCGGGGGCCGGGGAGCTGTTTTTT.

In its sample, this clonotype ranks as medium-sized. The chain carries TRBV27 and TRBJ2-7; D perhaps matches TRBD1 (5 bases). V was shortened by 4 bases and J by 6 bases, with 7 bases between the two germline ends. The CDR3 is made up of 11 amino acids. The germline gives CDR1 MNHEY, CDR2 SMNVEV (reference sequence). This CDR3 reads CASSYRLEQYF. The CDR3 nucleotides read TGTGCCAGCAGTTACAGGCTCGAGCAGTACTTC.

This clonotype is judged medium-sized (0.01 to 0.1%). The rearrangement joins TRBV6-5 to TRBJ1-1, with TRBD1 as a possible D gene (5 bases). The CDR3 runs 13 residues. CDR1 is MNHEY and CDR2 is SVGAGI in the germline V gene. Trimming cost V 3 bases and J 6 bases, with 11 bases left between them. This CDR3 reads CASSYQGTSEAFF. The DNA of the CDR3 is TGTGCCAGCAGTTATCAGGGTACGTCTGAAGCTTTCTTT.

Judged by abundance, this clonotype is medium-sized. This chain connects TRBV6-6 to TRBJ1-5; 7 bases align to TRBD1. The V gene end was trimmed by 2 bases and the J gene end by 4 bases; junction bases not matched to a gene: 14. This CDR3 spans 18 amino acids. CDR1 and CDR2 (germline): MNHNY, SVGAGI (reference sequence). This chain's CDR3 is CASSYGGNTGVRNQPQHF. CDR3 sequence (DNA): TGTGCCAGCAGTTACGGTGGCAATACAGGGGTGCGGAATCAGCCCCAGCATTTT.

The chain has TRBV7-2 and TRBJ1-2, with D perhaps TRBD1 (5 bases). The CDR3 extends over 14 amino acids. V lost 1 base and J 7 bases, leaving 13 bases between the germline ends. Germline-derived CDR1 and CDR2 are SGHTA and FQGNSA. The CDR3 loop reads CASSLVQGSTGYTF. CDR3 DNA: TGTGCCAGCAGCTTAGTTCAGGGATCAACTGGCTACACCTTC.